Below, one TCR beta chain is given with its context. Its antigen remains unidentified. V gave up 2 bases and J gave up 4 bases, with 14 bases separating them. The CDR3 totals 15 residues. These data come from a study of identical twins. Overall study results and limits: Abundant cord blood beta clonotypes carried fewer insertions; memory repertoires showed none.

TCRdb itself ran the 5' RACE reads through MiXCR, one entry per CDR3 protein. Of hundreds of thousands of distinct CDR3 sequences listed, around 6.1% were seen once; the top ten hold around 2%. This clonotype originated in a man between 18 and 35 years old in good health. Sequencing was carried out using naive T cells sorted from blood. This sequence joins TRBV12-3 or TRBV12-4 and TRBJ2-5; D might be TRBD2 (6 bases). CDR3: CASSLRAGSRETQYF. The CDR3, as DNA: TGTGCCAGCAGTTTACGGGCGGGGTCCCGAGAGACCCAGTACTTC.